A single sample is the source of the 17 T cell receptor beta chains below, sequenced in a study of CXCR3-negative and CXCR3-positive naive CD8 T cells. UMI-labeled 5' RACE yielded the TRB cDNA libraries. With the 5' RACE reads reprocessed, TCRdb shows one record per CDR3 protein and no DNA. The sample table includes approximately 45,000 distinct CDR3 sequences. Sequencing input: memory CD8+ T cells from blood. Source of these receptors: a human donor in good health. Some clones in this sample may be carry-over from other donors' samples.

The chain combines TRBV28 with TRBJ2-5; TCRdb proposes TRBD2, but this gene call is untestable without DNA. The CDR3 has 15 residues. Looked up from germline, CDR1 is MDHEN and CDR2 is SYDVKM. The CDR3 protein is CASSFGSGPQETQYF.

The chain recombines TRBV10-3 with TRBJ2-1; TCRdb lists TRBD1, though no DNA is available to test this call. The CDR3 loop spans 12 amino acids. Per the germline V gene, CDR1 is ENHRY and CDR2 is SYGVKD. This CDR3 reads CVIWAGVNEQFF.

The J gene is TRBJ1-1, the V gene TRBV4-1; absent DNA, TCRdb's TRBD1 call cannot be checked. This CDR3 spans 16 amino acids. Germline V gene lookup returns CDR1 MGHRA and CDR2 YSYEKL. This CDR3 is CASSQIQGAWWTEAFF.

V gene TRBV29-1 combines with J gene TRBJ2-7. Germline CDR1 and CDR2: SQVTM and ANQGSEA. This CDR3 has 12 amino acids. CDR3 region: CSVAGHRNEQYF.

CDR3 sequence: CSASGVSHPEAFF. This chain connects TRBV20-1 to TRBJ1-1. Germline-derived CDR1 and CDR2 are DFQATT and SNEGSKA (reference sequence). This CDR3 contains 13 residues.

The chain recombines TRBV5-5 with TRBJ2-7; the TCRdb D gene call, TRBD2, has no DNA to confirm it. The CDR3 extends over 11 amino acids. Germline values: CDR1 SGHKS, CDR2 YYEKEE (reference sequence). The CDR3 sequence: CASLAGYEQYF.

This CDR3 reads CASSLDTYEQYF. This chain links TRBV7-9 with TRBJ2-7. Germline lookup yields CDR1 SEHNR and CDR2 FQNEAQ (reference sequence). The CDR3 has 12 amino acids. Full variable domain (remainder filled in from reference TRBV7-9 and TRBJ2-7): DTGVSQNPRHKITKRGQNVTFRCDPISEHNRLYWYRQTLGQGPEFLTYFQNEAQLEKSRLLSDRFSAERPKGSFSTLEIQRTEQGDSAMYLCASSLDTYEQYFGPGTRLTVT.

The V call is TRBV9, the J call TRBJ2-2. The CDR3 spans 12 residues. Germline CDR1 and CDR2: SGDLS and YYNGEE. This CDR3 reads CASSVVSGELFF.

The V gene is TRBV7-9, the J gene TRBJ1-1; TCRdb gives TRBD1 as the D gene, but with no DNA this cannot be confirmed. The germline CDR1 and CDR2 sequences are SEHNR and FQNEAQ (reference sequence). This CDR3 has 13 residues. The CDR3 is CASRQGQGAGAFF.

This rearrangement joins TRBV4-3 to TRBJ2-4; without DNA, the TCRdb call of TRBD1 cannot be checked. The CDR3 consists of 13 residues. Germline loops: CDR1 LGHNA, CDR2 YSLEER. The CDR3 sequence: CASSRDPGDIQYF.

The chain uses TRBV14 and TRBJ2-4. CDR1 and CDR2 from the germline V gene are SGHDN and FVKESK. The CDR3 loop spans 16 amino acids. CDR3 sequence: CASSQVEGAAKNIQYF.

V is TRBV29-1 and J is TRBJ2-1; the D gene TCRdb calls, TRBD2, cannot be checked with no DNA. This CDR3 comprises 14 residues. CDR1 and CDR2 (germline): SQVTM, ANQGSEA. The CDR3: CSVEVLAGGNEQFF.

CDR3 sequence: CSVVTGGFGNTEAFF. The rearrangement uses TRBV29-1 and TRBJ1-1; TCRdb returns TRBD1, unconfirmable since there is no DNA. The length of the CDR3 is 15 residues. From germline, CDR1 is SQVTM and CDR2 ANQGSEA.

V gene TRBV7-9 combines with J gene TRBJ2-1; TCRdb reports TRBD1, a call that lacks DNA to check it against. The germline CDR1 and CDR2 sequences are SEHNR and FQNEAQ (reference sequence). CDR3 length: 16 residues. The CDR3 protein is CASSPSGGADYNEQFF.

The gene calls are TRBV6-6 and TRBJ1-3. Germline CDR1 and CDR2: MNHNY and SVGAGI (reference sequence). The CDR3 runs 14 residues. The CDR3 spells CASSYDGTGNTIYF.

This rearrangement joins TRBV4-2 to TRBJ2-7; TCRdb returns TRBD1, unconfirmable since there is no DNA. CDR1 is LGHNA, CDR2 YNFKEQ, per germline. The CDR3 length is 13 residues. The CDR3 reads CASSPPGGYEQYF.

The rearrangement links TRBV7-9 to TRBJ2-7; the D call of TRBD1 rests on TCRdb alone, since no DNA is present to check it. Germline loops: CDR1 SEHNR, CDR2 FQNEAQ (reference sequence). There are 13 residues in the CDR3. This CDR3 reads CASSLTGDYEQYF.